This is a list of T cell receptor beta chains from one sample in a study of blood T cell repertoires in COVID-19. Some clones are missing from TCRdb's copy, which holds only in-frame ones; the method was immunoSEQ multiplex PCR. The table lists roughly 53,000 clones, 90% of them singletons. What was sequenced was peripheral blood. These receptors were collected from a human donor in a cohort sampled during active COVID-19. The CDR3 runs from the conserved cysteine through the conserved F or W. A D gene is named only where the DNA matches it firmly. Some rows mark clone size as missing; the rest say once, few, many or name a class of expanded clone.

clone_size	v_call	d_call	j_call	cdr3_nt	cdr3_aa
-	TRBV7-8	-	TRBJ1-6	TGTGCCAGCAGCTTTACTACAGGGTTTTGGTCACCCCTCCACTTT	CASSFTTGFWSPLHF
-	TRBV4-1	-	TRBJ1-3	TGCGCCAGCAGCCAAGAGAGGGGAGGAGTACTGCCTCGTGGAAACACCATATATTTT	CASSQERGGVLPRGNTIYF
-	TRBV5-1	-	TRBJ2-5	TGCGCCAGCGCCACCAGGGGTCGATTGACCCAGTACTTC	CASATRGRLTQYF
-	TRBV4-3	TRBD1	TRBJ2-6	TGCGCCAGCAGCCTGGGGACAGCGAGCTCTGGGGCCAACGTCCTGACTTTC	CASSLGTASSGANVLTF
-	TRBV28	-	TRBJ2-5	TGTGCCAGCAGTTTAGTATTCAGGGGAGAGACCCAGTACTTC	CASSLVFRGETQYF
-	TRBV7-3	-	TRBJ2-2	TGTGCCAGCAGCCCTGAACCAACAACTAGCTCTGCCGGGGAGCTGTTTTTT	CASSPEPTTSSAGELFF
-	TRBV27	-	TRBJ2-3	TGTGCCAGCAGTTTCCGGATGGGACTCGACACAGATACGCAGTATTTT	CASSFRMGLDTDTQYF
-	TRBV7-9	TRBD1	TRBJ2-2	TGTGCCAGCAGCTTCGAGACAGGGGGCGTGTGGACCGGGGAGCTGTTTTTT	CASSFETGGVWTGELFF
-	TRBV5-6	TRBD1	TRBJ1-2	TGTGCCAGCGCGTCCGGGACAGCTCTGGACTACACCTTC	CASASGTALDYTF
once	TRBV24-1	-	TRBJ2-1	TGTGCCACCAGTGCAGCGGGTCGCTGGGATGAGCAGTTCTTC	CATSAAGRWDEQFF
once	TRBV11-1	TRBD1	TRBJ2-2	TGTGCCAGCAGCCCCCGGGACAGGGGAAACACCGGGGAGCTGTTTTTT	CASSPRDRGNTGELFF
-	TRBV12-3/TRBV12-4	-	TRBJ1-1	TGTGCCAGCACCCCTTCGGTCTACACTGAAGCTTTCTTT	CASTPSVYTEAFF
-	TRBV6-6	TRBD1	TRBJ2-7	TGTGCCAGCAGTTACTCGAAAGTTCCAGGGGGCTACGAGCAGTACTTC	CASSYSKVPGGYEQYF
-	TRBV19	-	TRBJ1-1	TGTGCCAGTAGGCAGGGTGGCACTGAAGCTTTCTTT	CASRQGGTEAFF
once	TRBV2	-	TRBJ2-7	TGTGCCAGCAAACGGGGTCCTTCCTACGAGCAGTACTTC	CASKRGPSYEQYF
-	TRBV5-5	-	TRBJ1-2	TGTGCCAGCAGCTTGGTCCCCAGGTCCTATGGCTACACCTTC	CASSLVPRSYGYTF
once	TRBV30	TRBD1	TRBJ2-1	TGTGCCTGGGACGGGACAGGGAATTGGAATGAGCAGTTCTTC	CAWDGTGNWNEQFF